Listed below are T cell receptor beta chains from one sample, sequenced in a study of CXCR3-negative and CXCR3-positive naive CD8 T cells. Each CDR3 protein gets one entry in TCRdb, which reprocessed the 5' RACE reads and gives no DNA. The sample totals 92,000 or so distinct CDR3 sequences. The source material was naive CXCR3- CD8+ T cells from blood. The receptors shown here come from a human donor in good health. Some clones in this sample may be carry-over from other donors' samples. Both conserved end residues are part of each CDR3. Each record gives: CDR3 length, V gene, J gene, CDR3 protein.

14,TRBV7-6,TRBJ2-1,CASSISGGYNEQFF
14,TRBV7-8,TRBJ2-3,CASTEQGAADTQYF
18,TRBV20-1,TRBJ2-7,CSATQLAGGPRSSYEQYF
15,TRBV24-1,TRBJ2-1,CATSDLGTTFREQFF
13,TRBV20-1,TRBJ2-7,CSARGASDYEQYF
15,TRBV7-8,TRBJ2-7,CASSLESQELYEQYF
15,TRBV29-1,TRBJ2-2,CSFNSGTGGTGELFF
16,TRBV29-1,TRBJ1-2,CSVQDRDSPPNYGYTF
18,TRBV15,TRBJ2-2,CATSRGLAGGGAAGELFF
14,TRBV7-9,TRBJ1-1,CASSSITGNTEAFF
19,TRBV14,TRBJ2-3,CASSQGPSGTSGGKDTQYF
15,TRBV5-1,TRBJ2-1,CASSLEGTGNNEQFF
15,TRBV3-1,TRBJ2-7,CASSQGLADYYEQYF
14,TRBV28,TRBJ2-5,CASSFRGRTETQYF
15,TRBV6-1,TRBJ2-7,CASSENAGLSYEQYF
17,TRBV6-2/TRBV6-3,TRBJ2-6,CASSKVPPLAGANVLTF
12,TRBV29-1,TRBJ2-1,CSVERGGNEQFF
15,TRBV20-1,TRBJ2-7,CSASLPSGPSYEQYF
15,TRBV29-1,TRBJ1-1,CSVEHSLLSNTEAFF
13,TRBV7-9,TRBJ2-2,CASSFASTGELFF
13,TRBV6-6,TRBJ2-7,CASSSQGSYEQYF
15,TRBV6-2/TRBV6-3,TRBJ2-1,CASSTIAGAQNEQFF
16,TRBV29-1,TRBJ2-3,CSALTEQGTSTDTQYF
15,TRBV7-2,TRBJ1-1,CASSLGPVVNTEAFF
15,TRBV20-1,TRBJ2-5,CSASRIRDSQETQYF
15,TRBV4-3,TRBJ2-1,CASSQDRVSYNEQFF